The next 26 T cell receptor beta chains were all read from a single sample in a study of cytomegalovirus exposure and HLA in healthy donors. The PCR contained 60 Vbeta and 13 Jbeta primers. The method was immunoSEQ multiplex PCR; TCRdb's version includes in-frame clones alone and lacks a portion of them. Of 100,000 to 150,000 clones detected, 70% to 80% appear once; the ten largest clones hold about 2.6%. Sequenced material: PBMCs. All receptors come from a human donor in good health.

The V gene is TRBV5-1, the J gene TRBJ2-3, with 13 bases fitting TRBD2. Germline CDR1 reads SGHRS; CDR2 reads YFSETQ. The CDR3 has 15 amino acids. Unmatched junction bases numbered 4, after V lost 4 bases and J lost 5 bases. The CDR3 protein is CASSLGLAGVDTQYF. CDR3 coding DNA: TGCGCCAGCAGCCTCGGACTAGCGGGAGTAGATACGCAGTATTTT.

The chain recombines TRBV6-6 with TRBJ2-3; TRBD2 aligns across 7 bases. The junction had 14 bases not matched to a gene; V was cut back by 7 bases and J by 4 bases. In germline, CDR1 is MNHNY, CDR2 SVGAGI (reference sequence). This CDR3 contains 16 residues. CDR3 sequence reads: CASNPRGITQPDTQYF. CDR3 sequence (DNA): TGTGCCAGCAATCCGCGGGGGATTACTCAACCAGATACGCAGTATTTT.

The chain uses TRBV5-3 and TRBJ2-1; 15 bases are shared with TRBD2. TRBV5-3 falls under the ORF class, with uncertain function. Trimming removed 4 bases from V and 9 bases from J; junction bases left unmatched: 2. The CDR3 has 14 residues. CDR3 nucleotide sequence: TGTGCCAGAAGCAAGGGACTAGCGGGGGGTGAGCAGTTCTTC. It codes for CARSKGLAGGEQFF.

J is TRBJ2-3 and V is TRBV5-1; 11 bases map to TRBD2. This CDR3 spans 14 amino acids. J was trimmed by 6 bases and V by 7 bases; bases with no gene match: 7. Germline V gives CDR1 SGHRS, CDR2 YFSETQ. The CDR3 nucleotides are TGCGCCAGCTCAATAGCGGGAGGGCCGGATACGCAGTATTTT. Protein product: CASSIAGGPDTQYF. The full variable domain, rest sourced from reference TRBV5-1 and TRBJ2-3, is KAGVTQTPRYLIKTRGQQVTLSCSPISGHRSVSWYQQTPGQGLQFLFEYFSETQRNKGNFPGRFSGRQFSNSRSEMNVSTLELGDSALYLCASSIAGGPDTQYFGPGTRLTVL.

The CDR3 here is CASSLLGRGRETDTQYF. As DNA, the CDR3 is TGTGCCAGCAGCTTATTGGGTCGCGGCAGGGAAACAGATACGCAGTATTTT. The chain couples TRBV11-2 to TRBJ2-3, with TRBD1 as a possible D gene (5 bases). The germline CDR1 and CDR2 sequences are SGHAT and FQNNGV. V shed 2 bases and J shed 3 bases, with 18 bases lying between them. The CDR3 sequence is 17 residues long.

The sample holds a few counts of this clone. The J gene is TRBJ2-3, the V gene TRBV9, with TRBD1 matching over 12 bases. The V gene end was trimmed by 0 bases and the J gene end by 5 bases; junction bases not matched to a gene: 7. The CDR3 runs 17 residues. Germline CDR1 SGDLS, CDR2 YYNGEE. The CDR3, as DNA: TGTGCCAGCAGCGTAGAGGGGACAGGGGGCTTATTAGATACGCAGTATTTT. Protein sequence: CASSVEGTGGLLDTQYF.

This chain links TRBV5-1 with TRBJ2-2; D perhaps matches TRBD1 (5 bases). The CDR3 runs 16 residues. Germline V lookup: CDR1 SGHRS, CDR2 YFSETQ. V lost 4 bases to trimming and J lost 0 bases, with 13 bases between them. Here the CDR3 DNA reads TGCGCCAGCAGCACTTTAATGACAGCGAACACCGGGGAGCTGTTTTTT. Amino acid sequence: CASSTLMTANTGELFF.

The count of this clone is one. The gene calls are TRBV7-2 and TRBJ1-6; TRBD1 aligns across 7 bases. This CDR3 region has 16 residues. After removal of 4 bases from V and 4 bases from J, the junction contained 7 bases not matched to a gene. CDR1 is SGHTA and CDR2 is FQGNSA in the germline V gene. DNA for the CDR3: TGTGCCAGCAGCTGGATGACAGGGCGGTATAATTCACCCCTCCACTTT. Amino acid sequence: CASSWMTGRYNSPLHF.

V usage is TRBV13 and J usage is TRBJ2-3, with D maybe TRBD1 (6 bases). The CDR3 is 20 amino acids. Germline CDR1 and CDR2: PRHDT and FYEKMQ (reference sequence). Trimming shortened V by 4 bases and J by 2 bases, and 28 bases separated the two germline ends. The CDR3 sequence is CASSSNKMGFGTSFTDTQYF. The CDR3 DNA sequence: TGTGCCAGCAGCTCAAACAAAATGGGTTTCGGGACATCTTTCACAGATACGCAGTATTTT.

The rearrangement uses TRBV7-9 and TRBJ2-7, with 10 bases matching TRBD2. Germline assignment: CDR1 SEHNR and CDR2 FQNEAQ (reference sequence). The J segment lost 4 bases and the V segment lost 5 bases, leaving 5 bases of the junction unmatched. The CDR3 is made up of 14 amino acids. The CDR3 region is CASSTSGMSYEQYF. The CDR3, as DNA: TGTGCCAGCAGCACTAGCGGGATGAGTTACGAGCAGTACTTC.

The chain links TRBV12-2 to TRBJ2-7; the D call TRBD2 from the table was never checked on the DNA. TRBV12-2 is noted as a pseudogene. The CDR3 is 13 residues long. DNA for the CDR3: TGTGCAAGTCGCTTCGGACTCAGCTACGAGCAGTACTTC. It translates to CASRFGLSYEQYF.

The chain employs TRBV16 and TRBJ2-2, with D hard to call. V dropped 3 bases and J dropped 5 bases, with 10 bases sitting between them. This CDR3 is built from 14 residues. Germline V gene sequence: CDR1 KGHSY, CDR2 FQNENV. CDR3 bases: TGTGCCAGCAGCCAGCTCCAGATTACCGGGGAGCTGTTTTTT. Its translation is CASSQLQITGELFF.

This chain joins TRBV27 and TRBJ1-2, with D possibly being TRBD1 (5 bases). The CDR3 runs to 15 residues. The V gene lost 3 bases and the J gene lost 1 base, with 12 bases spanning the gap. Germline CDR1 and CDR2: MNHEY and SMNVEV (reference sequence). The CDR3 nucleotides read TGTGCCAGCAGTTTTGCTGGGCAGGGTAACTATGGCTACACCTTC. This encodes CASSFAGQGNYGYTF.

This chain links TRBV27 with TRBJ2-2, with 13 bases identical to TRBD2. The CDR3 extends over 20 amino acids. Germline CDR1 and CDR2: MNHEY and SMNVEV (reference sequence). The junction had 14 bases not matched to a gene; V was cut back by 4 bases and J by 3 bases. The CDR3 DNA sequence: TGTGCCAGCAGTTCTCTTTTGGGACTAGCGGGATATAAGGACACCGGGGAGCTGTTTTTT. Residues: CASSSLLGLAGYKDTGELFF.

This clone appeared once. The chain employs TRBV6-1 and TRBJ2-7; D perhaps matches TRBD1 (6 bases). Germline values: CDR1 MNHNS, CDR2 SASEGT. The CDR3 has 13 amino acids. Trimming left V 6 bases short and J 7 bases short, with 16 bases between. The CDR3 protein is CASSNDRYGEQYF. DNA for the CDR3: TGTGCCAGCAGCAACGACAGGTACGGAGAGCAGTACTTC.

The chain combines TRBV5-1 with TRBJ1-4, with D hard to call. This CDR3 has 15 residues. Per germline, CDR1 SGHRS and CDR2 YFSETQ. Deletions cut 4 bases from V and 3 bases from J, with 13 bases between. The CDR3 loop reads CASSHPQDPNEKLFF. For the CDR3, the DNA is TGCGCCAGCAGCCACCCCCAGGATCCTAATGAAAAACTGTTTTTT.

This clone is a singleton in its sample. The rearrangement links TRBV6-5 to TRBJ2-5, with a tentative D call TRBD1 (8 bases). The CDR3 length is 16 residues. V dropped 4 bases and J dropped 5 bases, with 20 bases sitting between them. The V gene's germline CDR1 is MNHEY and CDR2 SVGAGI. This CDR3 reads CASSSILQGGRETQYF. CDR3 in DNA: TGTGCCAGCAGTTCCATTTTACAGGGGGGGAGGGAGACCCAGTACTTC.

V gene TRBV25-1 combines with J gene TRBJ1-2; D is uncertain. The CDR3 consists of 13 residues. Germline lookup yields CDR1 MGHDK and CDR2 SYGVNS. V dropped 3 bases and J dropped 5 bases, with 10 bases sitting between them. CDR3 sequence (DNA): TGTGCCAGCAGTGATCCACCCGGGTATGGCTACACCTTC. Translated, it gives CASSDPPGYGYTF.

The chain recombines TRBV6-1 with TRBJ1-4; D might be TRBD1 (5 bases). Trimming took off 6 bases at V and 0 bases at J, with 11 bases between the two ends. Germline V lookup: CDR1 MNHNS, CDR2 SASEGT. The CDR3 totals 15 residues. CDR3 coding DNA: TGTGCCAGCAGCGGGGGGTTGGCAACTAATGAAAAACTGTTTTTT. This sequence encodes CASSGGLATNEKLFF.

This clone was recorded only once. The chain carries TRBV6-1 and TRBJ1-5, with a tentative D call TRBD1 (5 bases). The CDR3 length is 14 residues. The V end was cut by 4 bases, the J end by 9 bases, with 16 bases between. Germline loops: CDR1 MNHNS, CDR2 SASEGT. CDR3 sequence reads: CASSVRGKAWPQHF. In nucleotides, the CDR3 is TGTGCCAGCAGTGTCCGGGGGAAGGCTTGGCCCCAGCATTTT.

This clone was found a few times. This sequence joins TRBV7-2 and TRBJ2-5; maybe TRBD2 (7 bases). CDR1 and CDR2 from the germline V gene are SGHTA and FQGNSA. The CDR3 runs to 15 residues. The germline V and J ends were trimmed by 0 bases and 2 bases, with 10 bases remaining between them. Here the CDR3 reads CASSLAGGGQETQYF. As DNA, the CDR3 is TGTGCCAGCAGCTTAGCAGGGGGGGGTCAAGAGACCCAGTACTTC.

The chain couples TRBV6-6 to TRBJ2-3; 11 bases map to TRBD1. The CDR3 length is 15 residues. Germline CDR1 reads MNHNY; CDR2 reads SVGAGI (reference sequence). The junction had 2 bases not matched to a gene; V was cut back by 6 bases and J by 0 bases. Here the CDR3 reads CASRGTGGSTDTQYF. CDR3 in DNA: TGTGCCAGCAGAGGGACAGGGGGGAGCACAGATACGCAGTATTTT.

The chain joins TRBV30 to TRBJ2-3; 11 nucleotides align to TRBD2. Germline lookup yields CDR1 GTSNPN and CDR2 SVGIG (reference sequence). The CDR3 spans 16 residues. With 1 base clipped from V and 3 bases from J, the junction kept 6 bases outside the gene matches. CDR3 sequence (DNA): TGTGCCTGGAGTGATCCTAGCGGGGGGCCTACAGATACGCAGTATTTT. Translation: CAWSDPSGGPTDTQYF. The full variable domain, in which reference TRBV30 and TRBJ2-3 provide the parts outside the CDR3, is SQTIHQWPATLVQPVGSPLSLECTVEGTSNPNLYWYRQAAGRGLQLLFYSVGIGQISSEVPQNLSASRPQDRQFILSSKKLLLSDSGFYLCAWSDPSGGPTDTQYFGPGTRLTVL.

The V call is TRBV4-3, the J call TRBJ1-6; no clear D gene. Trimming shortened V by 0 bases and J by 5 bases, and 8 bases separated the two germline ends. Germline CDR1 and CDR2: LGHNA and YSLEER. The CDR3 is made up of 15 amino acids. DNA of the CDR3: TGCGCCAGCAGCCAAGAGGTATGGCATAATTCACCCCTCCACTTT. Translating it yields CASSQEVWHNSPLHF.

The J gene is TRBJ2-7, the V gene TRBV19; 15 bases line up with TRBD2. Losses at the gene ends were 4 bases for V and 0 bases for J; bases not matched to a gene: 7. Germline CDR1 LNHDA, CDR2 SQIVND (reference sequence). The CDR3 has 18 residues. CDR3 amino acids: CASSTGLAGGLFSYEQYF. In DNA, the CDR3 is TGTGCCAGTAGTACAGGACTAGCGGGAGGGCTGTTCTCCTACGAGCAGTACTTC.

V and J are TRBV6-5 and TRBJ1-3; D unclear. Trimming cost V 0 bases and J 5 bases, with 8 bases left between them. CDR3 length equals 14 residues. Germline loops: CDR1 MNHEY, CDR2 SVGAGI. The CDR3 sequence is CASSYSTDRNTIYF. CDR3 nucleotides: TGTGCCAGCAGTTACTCTACAGACAGAAACACCATATATTTT.